This TCR beta chain was identified in a study of shared clonotypes between healthy human individuals. The CDR3 totals 15 residues. CDR1 and CDR2 from the germline V gene are KGHSH and LQKENI. V was shortened by 2 bases and J by 3 bases, with 14 bases between the two germline ends. Libraries were prepared by immunoSEQ multiplex PCR; TCRdb keeps only in-frame clonotypes and omits some of them. The sample lists about 2 million clones, over 85% occurring once. The clonotype originates from a man aged 18 to 29 in good health. V gene TRBV18 combines with J gene TRBJ2-7; D perhaps matches TRBD1 (6 bases). Input material: naive CD4+ T cells sorted from blood. The subset is: CD45RA+ positively selected. The CDR3 DNA sequence: TGTGCCAGCTCACCAGGTGGGGGCGTCGACTACGAGCAGTACTTC. This gives the protein CASSPGGGVDYEQYF.